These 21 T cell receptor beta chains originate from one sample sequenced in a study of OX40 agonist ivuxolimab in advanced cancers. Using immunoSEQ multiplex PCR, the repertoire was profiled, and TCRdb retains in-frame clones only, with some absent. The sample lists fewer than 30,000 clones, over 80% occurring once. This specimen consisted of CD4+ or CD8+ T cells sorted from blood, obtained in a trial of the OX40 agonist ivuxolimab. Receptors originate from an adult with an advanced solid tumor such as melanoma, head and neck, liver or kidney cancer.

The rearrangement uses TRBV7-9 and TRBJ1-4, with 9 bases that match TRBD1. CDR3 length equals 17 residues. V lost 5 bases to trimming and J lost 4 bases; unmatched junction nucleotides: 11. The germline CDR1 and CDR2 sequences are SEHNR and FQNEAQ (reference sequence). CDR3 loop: CASSPDRGGRHNEKLFF. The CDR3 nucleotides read TGTGCCAGCAGCCCGGACAGGGGAGGGAGGCATAATGAAAAACTGTTTTTT. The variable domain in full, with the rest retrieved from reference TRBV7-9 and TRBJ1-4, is DTGVSQNPRHKITKRGQNVTFRCDPISEHNRLYWYRQTLGQGPEFLTYFQNEAQLEKSRLLSDRFSAERPKGSFSTLEIQRTEQGDSAMYLCASSPDRGGRHNEKLFFGSGTQLSVL.

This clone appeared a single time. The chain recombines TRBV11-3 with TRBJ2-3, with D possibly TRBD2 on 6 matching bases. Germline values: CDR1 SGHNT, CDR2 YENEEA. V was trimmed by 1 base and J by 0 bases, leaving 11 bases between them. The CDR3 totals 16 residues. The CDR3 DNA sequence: TGTGCCAGCAGCTTAGTCCAGCTAGCGAGCACAGATACGCAGTATTTT. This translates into CASSLVQLASTDTQYF.

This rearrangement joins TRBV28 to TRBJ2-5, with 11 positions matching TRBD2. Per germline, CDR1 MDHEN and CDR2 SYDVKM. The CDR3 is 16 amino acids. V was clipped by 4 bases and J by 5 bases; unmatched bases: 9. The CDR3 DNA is TGTGCCAGCAGTTCGACTAAACTAGCGGGAGTTGAGACCCAGTACTTC. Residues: CASSSTKLAGVETQYF.

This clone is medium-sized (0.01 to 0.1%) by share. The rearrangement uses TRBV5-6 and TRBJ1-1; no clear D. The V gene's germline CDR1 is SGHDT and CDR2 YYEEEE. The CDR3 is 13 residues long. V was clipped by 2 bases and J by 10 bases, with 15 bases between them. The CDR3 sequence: CASSFWVTPTAFF. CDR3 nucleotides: TGTGCCAGCAGCTTTTGGGTGACCCCAACAGCTTTCTTT.

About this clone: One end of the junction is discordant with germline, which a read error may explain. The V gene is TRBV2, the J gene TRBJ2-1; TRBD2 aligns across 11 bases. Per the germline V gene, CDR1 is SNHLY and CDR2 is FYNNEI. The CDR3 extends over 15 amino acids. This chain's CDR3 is CASREGTSGHNEQFF. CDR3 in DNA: TGTGCCAGCAGAGAAGGGACTAGCGGCCACAATGAGCAGTTCTTC.

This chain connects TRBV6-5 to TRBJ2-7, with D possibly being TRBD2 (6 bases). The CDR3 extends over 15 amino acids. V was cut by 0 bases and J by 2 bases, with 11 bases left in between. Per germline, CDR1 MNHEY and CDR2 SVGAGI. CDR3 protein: CASSYSAGYPYEQYF. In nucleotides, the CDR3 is TGTGCCAGCAGTTACTCGGCGGGATATCCCTACGAGCAGTACTTC.

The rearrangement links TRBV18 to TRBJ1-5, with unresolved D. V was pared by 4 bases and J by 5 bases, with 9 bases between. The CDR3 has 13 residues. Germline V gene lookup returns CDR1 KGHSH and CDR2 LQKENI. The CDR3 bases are TGTGCCAGCTCACAGGGTAGGGATCAGCCCCAGCATTTT. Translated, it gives CASSQGRDQPQHF.

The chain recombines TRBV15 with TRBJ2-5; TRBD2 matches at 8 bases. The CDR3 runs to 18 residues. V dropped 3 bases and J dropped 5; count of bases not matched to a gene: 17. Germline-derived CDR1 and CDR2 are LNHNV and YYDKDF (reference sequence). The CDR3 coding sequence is TGTGCCACCAGCAGGGGGGCACTAGCGGTCATAGCGGGGGAGACCCAGTACTTC. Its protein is CATSRGALAVIAGETQYF.

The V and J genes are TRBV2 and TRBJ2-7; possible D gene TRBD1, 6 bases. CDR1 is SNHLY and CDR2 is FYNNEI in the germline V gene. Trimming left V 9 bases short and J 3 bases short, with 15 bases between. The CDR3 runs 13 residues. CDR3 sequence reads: CASLRDTSYEQYF. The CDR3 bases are TGTGCCAGTCTCCGGGACACTAGCTACGAGCAGTACTTC. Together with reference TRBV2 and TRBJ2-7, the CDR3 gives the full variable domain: EPEVTQTPSHQVTQMGQEVILRCVPISNHLYFYWYRQILGQKVEFLVSFYNNEISEKSEIFDDQFSVERPDGSNFTLKIRSTKLEDSAMYFCASLRDTSYEQYFGPGTRLTVT.

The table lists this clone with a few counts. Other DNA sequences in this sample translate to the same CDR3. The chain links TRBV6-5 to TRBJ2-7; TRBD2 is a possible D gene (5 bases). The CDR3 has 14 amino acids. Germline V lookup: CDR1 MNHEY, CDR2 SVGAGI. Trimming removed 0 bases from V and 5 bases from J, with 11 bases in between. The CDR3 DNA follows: TGTGCCAGCAGTTACTCGAGGGTATATAACGAGCAGTACTTC. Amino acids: CASSYSRVYNEQYF.

The chain's CDR3 is CASSQARPYEQYF. The CDR3 region has the DNA TGTGCCAGCAGCCAAGCACGGCCCTACGAGCAGTACTTC. The chain carries TRBV14 and TRBJ2-7; no clear D. Germline loops: CDR1 SGHDN, CDR2 FVKESK. The CDR3 length is 13 residues. V lost 1 base and J lost 2, with 6 bases in between.

The CDR3 spells CASRGSATNEKLFF. The CDR3 nucleotides are TGTGCCAGCAGAGGATCAGCAACTAATGAAAAACTGTTTTTT. The rearrangement uses TRBV6-6 and TRBJ1-4, with D unresolved. This CDR3 spans 14 amino acids. Per the germline V gene, CDR1 is MNHNY and CDR2 is SVGAGI (reference sequence). With 6 bases removed from V and 0 bases from J, the gap between germline ends came to 8 bases.

CDR3 sequence reads: CASSLPGQMNTEAFF. In DNA form, the CDR3 reads TGTGCCAGCAGTTTACCGGGACAGATGAACACTGAAGCTTTCTTT. The V call is TRBV28, the J call TRBJ1-1; 7 nucleotides match TRBD1. The V gene's germline CDR1 is MDHEN and CDR2 SYDVKM. Losses at the gene ends were 2 bases for V and 0 bases for J; bases not matched to a gene: 3. The CDR3 covers 15 residues.

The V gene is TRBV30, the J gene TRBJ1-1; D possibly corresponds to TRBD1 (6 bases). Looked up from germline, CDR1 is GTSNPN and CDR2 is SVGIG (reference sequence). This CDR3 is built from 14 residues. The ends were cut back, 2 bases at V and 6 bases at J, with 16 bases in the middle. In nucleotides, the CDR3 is TGTGCCTGGAGTAGGGTAGGGGGGGAGGCTGAAGCTTTCTTT. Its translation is CAWSRVGGEAEAFF.

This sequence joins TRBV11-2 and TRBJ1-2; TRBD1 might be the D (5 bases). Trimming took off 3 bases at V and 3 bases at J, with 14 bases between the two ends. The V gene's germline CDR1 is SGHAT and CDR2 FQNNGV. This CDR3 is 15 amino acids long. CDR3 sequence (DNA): TGTGCCAGCAGCTTCGGACATTCGTGGGACTATGGCTACACCTTC. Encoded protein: CASSFGHSWDYGYTF. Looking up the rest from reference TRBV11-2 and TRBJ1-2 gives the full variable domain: EAGVAQSPRYKIIEKRQSVAFWCNPISGHATLYWYQQILGQGPKLLIQFQNNGVVDDSQLPKDRFSAERLKGVDSTLKIQPAKLEDSAVYLCASSFGHSWDYGYTFGSGTRLTVV.

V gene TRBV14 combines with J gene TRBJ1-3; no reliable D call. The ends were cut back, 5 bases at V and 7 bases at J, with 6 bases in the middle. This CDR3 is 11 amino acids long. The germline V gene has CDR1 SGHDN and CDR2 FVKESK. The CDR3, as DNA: TGTGCCAGCAGCGCCAGGAACACCATATATTTT. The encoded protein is CASSARNTIYF.

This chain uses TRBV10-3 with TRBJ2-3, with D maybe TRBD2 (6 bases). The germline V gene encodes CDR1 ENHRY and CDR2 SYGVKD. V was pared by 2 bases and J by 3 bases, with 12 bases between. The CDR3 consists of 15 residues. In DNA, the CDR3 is TGTGCCATCAGTGAGCCCGGGAGTAGTACAGATACGCAGTATTTT. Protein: CAISEPGSSTDTQYF.

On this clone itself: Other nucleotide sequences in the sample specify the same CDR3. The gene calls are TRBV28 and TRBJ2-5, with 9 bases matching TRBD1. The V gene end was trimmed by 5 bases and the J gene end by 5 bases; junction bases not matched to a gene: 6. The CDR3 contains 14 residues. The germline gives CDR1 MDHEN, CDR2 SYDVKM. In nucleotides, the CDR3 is TGTGCCAGCAGTAAGGGACAGGGAAGGGAGACCCAGTACTTC. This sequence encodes CASSKGQGRETQYF.

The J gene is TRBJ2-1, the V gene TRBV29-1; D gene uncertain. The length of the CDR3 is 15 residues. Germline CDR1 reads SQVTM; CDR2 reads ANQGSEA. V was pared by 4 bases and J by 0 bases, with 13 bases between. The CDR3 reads CSVVGGSRSYNEQFF. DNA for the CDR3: TGCAGCGTTGTAGGTGGTTCCCGCTCCTACAATGAGCAGTTCTTC.

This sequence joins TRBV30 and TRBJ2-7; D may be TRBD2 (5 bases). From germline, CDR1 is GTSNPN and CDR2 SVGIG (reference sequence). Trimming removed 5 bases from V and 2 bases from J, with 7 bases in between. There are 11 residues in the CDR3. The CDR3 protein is CAWDGAYEQYF. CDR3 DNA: TGTGCCTGGGACGGGGCCTACGAGCAGTACTTC.

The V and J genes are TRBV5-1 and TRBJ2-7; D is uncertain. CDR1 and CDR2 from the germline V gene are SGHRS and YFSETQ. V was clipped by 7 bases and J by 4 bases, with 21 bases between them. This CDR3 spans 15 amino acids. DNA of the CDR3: TGCGCCAGCGCAGGAACCGACCCATTTGTATACGAGCAGTACTTC. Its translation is CASAGTDPFVYEQYF. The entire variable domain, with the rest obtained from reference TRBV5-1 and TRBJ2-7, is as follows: KAGVTQTPRYLIKTRGQQVTLSCSPISGHRSVSWYQQTPGQGLQFLFEYFSETQRNKGNFPGRFSGRQFSNSRSEMNVSTLELGDSALYLCASAGTDPFVYEQYFGPGTRLTVT.